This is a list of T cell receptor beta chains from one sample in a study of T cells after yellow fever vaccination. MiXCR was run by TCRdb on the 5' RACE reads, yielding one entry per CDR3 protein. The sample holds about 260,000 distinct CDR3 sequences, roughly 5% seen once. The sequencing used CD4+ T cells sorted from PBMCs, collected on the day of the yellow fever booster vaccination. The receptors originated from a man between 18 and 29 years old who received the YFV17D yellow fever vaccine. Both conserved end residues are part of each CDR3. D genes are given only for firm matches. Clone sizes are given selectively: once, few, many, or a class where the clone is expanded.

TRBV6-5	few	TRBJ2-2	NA	CASSRPATGELFF	TGTGCCAGCAGTCGGCCGGCGACCGGGGAGCTGTTTTTT
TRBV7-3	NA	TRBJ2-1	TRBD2	CASSFSGGSYNEQFF	TGTGCCAGCAGCTTTAGCGGGGGATCTTACAATGAGCAGTTCTTC
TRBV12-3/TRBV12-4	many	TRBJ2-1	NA	CASSFGSGEQFF	TGTGCCAGCAGTTTCGGCAGTGGTGAGCAGTTCTTC
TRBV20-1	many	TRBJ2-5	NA	CSARDFARVGGTQYF	TGCAGTGCTAGAGATTTTGCGCGGGTTGGGGGCACCCAGTACTTC
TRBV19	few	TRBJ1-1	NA	CASIDRQNTEAFF	TGTGCCAGTATAGACAGGCAGAACACTGAAGCTTTCTTT
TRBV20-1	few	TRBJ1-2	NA	CSVKGQLYGYTF	TGCAGTGTTAAGGGGCAGTTATATGGCTACACCTTC
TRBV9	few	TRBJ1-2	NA	CASSVEAGLGGYTF	TGTGCCAGCAGCGTAGAAGCGGGGCTCGGTGGCTACACCTTC
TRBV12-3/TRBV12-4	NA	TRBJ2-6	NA	CASSFESGANVLTF	TGTGCCAGCAGTTTCGAATCTGGGGCCAACGTCCTGACTTTC
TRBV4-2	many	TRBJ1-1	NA	CASSHLSDRVGTEAFF	TGTGCCAGCAGCCATCTCAGCGACAGAGTCGGCACTGAAGCTTTCTTT
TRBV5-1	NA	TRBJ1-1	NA	CASSSPGGGEAFF	TGCGCCAGCAGCTCTCCAGGTGGTGGGGAAGCTTTCTTT
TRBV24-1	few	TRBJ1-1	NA	CATSDSSRGANTEAFF	TGTGCCACCAGTGATTCCTCACGGGGGGCAAACACTGAAGCTTTCTTT
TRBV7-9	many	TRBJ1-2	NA	CASSLGRGSYGYTF	TGTGCCAGCAGCTTGGGTCGCGGAAGCTATGGCTACACCTTC
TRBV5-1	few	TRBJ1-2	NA	CASSQDVQLGYTF	TGCGCCAGCAGCCAGGACGTACAATTGGGCTACACCTTC
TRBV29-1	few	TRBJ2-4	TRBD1	CSAGQARGDIQYF	TGCAGCGCCGGACAGGCGAGGGGCGACATTCAGTACTTC
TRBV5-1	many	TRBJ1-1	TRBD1	CASSLDRGNTEAFF	TGCGCCAGCAGCCTCGACAGGGGGAACACTGAAGCTTTCTTT
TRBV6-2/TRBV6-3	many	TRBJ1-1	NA	CASSYMNTEAFF	TGTGCCAGCAGTTACATGAACACTGAAGCTTTCTTT
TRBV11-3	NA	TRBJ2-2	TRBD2	CASSLGASGGPGELFF	TGTGCCAGCAGCTTAGGGGCTAGCGGGGGCCCCGGGGAGCTGTTTTTT
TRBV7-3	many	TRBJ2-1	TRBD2	CASSKLAGAYNEQFF	TGTGCCAGCAGCAAACTAGCGGGGGCTTACAATGAGCAGTTCTTC
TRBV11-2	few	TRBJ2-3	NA	CASVAGYTDTQYF	TGTGCCAGCGTCGCGGGGTACACAGATACGCAGTATTTT
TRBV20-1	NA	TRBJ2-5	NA	CSASSRAGETQYF	TGCAGTGCTAGTAGTAGGGCGGGGGAGACCCAGTACTTC
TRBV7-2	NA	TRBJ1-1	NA	CASSYSTGMNTEAFF	TGTGCCAGCAGCTATTCGACGGGCATGAACACTGAAGCTTTCTTT
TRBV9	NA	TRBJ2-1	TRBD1	CASSVVGGLGDEQFF	TGTGCCAGCAGCGTAGTAGGGGGCCTGGGAGATGAGCAGTTCTTC
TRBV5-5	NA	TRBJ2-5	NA	CASSWLQGKETQYF	TGTGCCAGCAGCTGGCTTCAGGGGAAAGAGACCCAGTACTTC
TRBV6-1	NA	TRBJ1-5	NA	CASRGLQGQPQHF	TGTGCCAGCAGAGGGTTACAGGGTCAGCCCCAGCATTTT
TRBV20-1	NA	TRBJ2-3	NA	CSANQRSGTDTQYF	TGCAGTGCTAATCAACGCTCTGGGACAGATACGCAGTATTTT
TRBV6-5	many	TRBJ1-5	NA	CASSYGEGYQPQHF	TGTGCCAGCAGTTACGGAGAGGGATATCAGCCCCAGCATTTT
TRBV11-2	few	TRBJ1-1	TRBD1	CASSRPAGQVNTEAFF	TGTGCCAGCAGCCGGCCCGCGGGACAGGTGAACACTGAAGCTTTCTTT